This TCR beta chain was found in a study of shared clonotypes between healthy human individuals. The CDR3 is made up of 17 amino acids. Germline trimming cut 2 bases from V and 4 bases from J; bases unmatched to any gene: 5. The germline CDR1 and CDR2 sequences are MGHRA and YSYEKL. The authors ran the assay at deep level. Sequenced by immunoSEQ multiplex PCR; TCRdb stores in-frame clones only, minus some. The table records about 500,000 clones, approximately 77% of them present only once. There were no recent acute infections or vaccinations among the donors, who were healthy HIV-negative adults. The clonotype comes from a middle-aged woman in good health. Some clones in this sample may be carry-over from other donors' samples. The J gene is TRBJ2-1, the V gene TRBV4-1; TRBD2 matches at 13 bases. The sample consisted of PBMCs. CDR3 DNA: TGCGCCAGCAGCCAACGGGGACTAGCGGGAAAATACAATGAGCAGTTCTTC. Translating it yields CASSQRGLAGKYNEQFF.